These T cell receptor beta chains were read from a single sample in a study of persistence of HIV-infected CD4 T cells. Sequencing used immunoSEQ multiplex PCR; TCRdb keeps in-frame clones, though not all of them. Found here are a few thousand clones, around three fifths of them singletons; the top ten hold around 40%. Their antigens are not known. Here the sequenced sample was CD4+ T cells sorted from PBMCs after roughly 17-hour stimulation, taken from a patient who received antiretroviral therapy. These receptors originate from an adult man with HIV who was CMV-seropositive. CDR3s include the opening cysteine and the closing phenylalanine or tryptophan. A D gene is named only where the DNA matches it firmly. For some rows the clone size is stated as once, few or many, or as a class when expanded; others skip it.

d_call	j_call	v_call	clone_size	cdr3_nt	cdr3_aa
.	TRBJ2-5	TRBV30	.	TGTGCCTGGAGTGTAGGTCAAACGGGTCGAGAGACCCAGTACTTC	CAWSVGQTGRETQYF
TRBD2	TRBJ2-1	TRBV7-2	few	TGTGCCAGCAGCCGGACTAGCGAGGGAAACAATGAGCAGTTCTTC	CASSRTSEGNNEQFF
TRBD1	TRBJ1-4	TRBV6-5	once	TGTGCCAGCAGTTACCGCAGGGGGAAAGGTGAAAAACTGTTTTTT	CASSYRRGKGEKLFF
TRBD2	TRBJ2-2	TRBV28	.	TGTGCCAGCAGTCCCCAGCTAGCGGGGTACACCGGGGAGCTGTTTTTT	CASSPQLAGYTGELFF
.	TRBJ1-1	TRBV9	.	TGTGCCAGCAGCGTAGGCTTCCAGGACAGGAACACTGAAGCTTTCTTT	CASSVGFQDRNTEAFF
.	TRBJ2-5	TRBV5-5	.	TGTGCCAGCACCTTCGGACCTACGGGGACCCAGTACTTC	CASTFGPTGTQYF
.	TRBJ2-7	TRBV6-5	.	TGTGCCAGCAGTTACGTCTCCAGCTACGAGCAGTACTTC	CASSYVSSYEQYF
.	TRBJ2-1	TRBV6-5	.	TGTGCCAGCAGTCCAATGAAAGGGTCCTACAATGAGCAGTTCTTC	CASSPMKGSYNEQFF
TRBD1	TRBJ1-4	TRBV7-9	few	TGTGCCAGCAGCTTAGGGGACAGTCCCTTGGTAGAAAAACTGTTTTTT	CASSLGDSPLVEKLFF
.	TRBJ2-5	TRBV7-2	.	TGTGCCAGCAGCTTAGCACAGGAGAGACTCAAAGAGACCCAGTACTTC	CASSLAQERLKETQYF
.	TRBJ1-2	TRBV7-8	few	TGTGCCAGCAGCTTAGCCCAAACCTTATATGGCTACACCTTC	CASSLAQTLYGYTF
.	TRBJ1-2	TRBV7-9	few	TGTGCCAGCAGCCCCTCGGGCAGCGAAGCTAACTATGGCTACACCTTC	CASSPSGSEANYGYTF
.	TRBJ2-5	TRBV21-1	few	TGTGCCAGCAGCGCAATGGACTTACCAAAAGAGACCCAGTACTTC	CASSAMDLPKETQYF
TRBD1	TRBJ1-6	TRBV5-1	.	TGCGCCAGCAGCTGGGGACAGGGAGACTCACCCCTCCACTTT	CASSWGQGDSPLHF
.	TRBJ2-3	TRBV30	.	TGTGCCTGGAGTGTCGGGAGCCGCACAGATACGCAGTATTTT	CAWSVGSRTDTQYF
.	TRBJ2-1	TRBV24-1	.	TGTGCCACCAGTGATTTAGGTGGCGGGGTCGACAATGAGCAGTTCTTC	CATSDLGGGVDNEQFF
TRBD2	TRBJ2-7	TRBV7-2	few	TGTGCCAGCAGCCCCCAAGCTGGCGGGGGTATCTACGAGCAGTACTTC	CASSPQAGGGIYEQYF
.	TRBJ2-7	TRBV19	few	TGTGCCAGTAGTAGAGTGGTAGGGGTCCACGAGCAGTACTTC	CASSRVVGVHEQYF
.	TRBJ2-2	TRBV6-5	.	TGTGCCGCCAGGCGGACAGTAAACACCGGGGAGCTGTTTTTT	CAARRTVNTGELFF
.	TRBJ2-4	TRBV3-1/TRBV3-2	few	TGTGCCAGCAGCCAAGATCAAGGGGGGGTAGCTAGGGCCAAAAACATTCAGTACTTC	CASSQDQGGVARAKNIQYF
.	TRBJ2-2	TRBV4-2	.	TGTGCCAGCAGCCAAGCTTTAAACACCGGGGAGCTGTTTTTT	CASSQALNTGELFF
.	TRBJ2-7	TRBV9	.	TGTGCCAGCAGCGTAGATTTGGACAGAAGGCGCGAGCAGTACTTC	CASSVDLDRRREQYF